This TCR beta chain was captured by sequencing in a study of OX40 agonist ivuxolimab in advanced cancers. Overall study: A mean age of roughly 62 years, range about 20 to 79, was recorded, and approximately 79% were male.

This clone was picked up one time. Using immunoSEQ multiplex PCR, the repertoire was profiled, and TCRdb retains in-frame clones only, with some absent. The repertoire holds some 25,000 clones, with 86% as singletons. Looked up from germline, CDR1 is MNHEY and CDR2 is SVGAGI. This CDR3 comprises 15 residues. Between the trimmed V and J ends, which lost 0 bases and 10 bases, there was a span of 13 bases. Prior autoimmune disease or systemic immunosuppression barred patients. The clonotype comes from an adult with an advanced solid tumor such as melanoma, head and neck, liver or kidney cancer. This rearrangement joins TRBV6-5 to TRBJ1-6; D gene unclear. The source material was CD4+ or CD8+ T cells sorted from blood, sampled in a trial of the OX40 agonist ivuxolimab. The CDR3 DNA follows: TGTGCCAGCAGTTACTCGAAGCGAAAGGGATCACCCCTCCACTTT. Amino acid sequence: CASSYSKRKGSPLHF.